Given below is one T cell receptor (beta chain) in context. The target antigen is unknown. This sample is part of a study of T cell responses to AZD1222 COVID-19 vaccine. Findings and limits, study-wide: Nearly half of spike-specific TCRs reportedly target variant regions that are unmutated in the B.1.351 and B.1.1.7 variants.

Sequencing used immunoSEQ multiplex PCR; TCRdb keeps in-frame clones, though not all of them. This table has 75,000 to 80,000 clones, 85% to 90% appearing once. Germline V gives CDR1 SGHVS, CDR2 FNYEAQ. This CDR3 region has 18 residues. J was trimmed by 5 bases and V by 1 base; bases with no gene match: 14. This sequence originates from an adult who received the AZD1222 COVID-19 vaccine. This chain connects TRBV7-6 to TRBJ2-3, with 8 bases aligning to TRBD1. Sample: peripheral blood, taken 28 days after the second AZD1222 dose. CDR3 protein: CASSLGDPWTGSGDTQYF. The DNA for the CDR3 is TGTGCCAGCAGCTTAGGAGATCCTTGGACAGGGAGTGGAGATACGCAGTATTTT.